This T cell receptor beta chain was found in a study of cytomegalovirus exposure and HLA in healthy donors. In the study overall: Clustering assigned 81% of the 350 to 400 genotyped donors to the Caucasian-associated ancestry cluster. Regarding the study as a whole: Presence/absence analyses rested on an assumption that sequencing depth was roughly uniform across donors.

On this clone itself: The antigen is unknown.

PCR was performed using 60 Vbeta and 13 Jbeta primers. Clones were read by immunoSEQ multiplex PCR, and TCRdb kept only the in-frame ones, dropping some. The data contain some 150,000 clones, 65% to 85% of them singletons. Germline assignment: CDR1 MGHRA and CDR2 YSYEKL. With 1 base clipped from V and 2 bases from J, the junction kept 6 bases outside the gene matches. This CDR3 is 16 amino acids long. The V and J genes are TRBV4-1 and TRBJ2-3, with 7 bases aligning to TRBD2. The receptor was derived from a woman between 40 and 55 years old in good health and CMV-seropositive. Sequences were obtained from PBMCs. The CDR3 region has the DNA TGCGCCAGCAGCCAAGGGAATAGCGGGTACACAGATACGCAGTATTTT. It is translated as CASSQGNSGYTDTQYF.